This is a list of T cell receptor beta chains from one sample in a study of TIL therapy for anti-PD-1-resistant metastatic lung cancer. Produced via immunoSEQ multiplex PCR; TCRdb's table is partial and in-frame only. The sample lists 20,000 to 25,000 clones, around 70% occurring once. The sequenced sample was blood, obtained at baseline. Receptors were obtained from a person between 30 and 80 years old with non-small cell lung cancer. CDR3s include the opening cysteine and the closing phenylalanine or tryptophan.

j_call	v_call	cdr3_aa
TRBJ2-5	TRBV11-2	CASSEHRTPRVPNQETQYF
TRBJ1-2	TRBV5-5	CASSLDRGQDGYTF
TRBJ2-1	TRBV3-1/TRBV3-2	CASSQYSGVIYNEQFF
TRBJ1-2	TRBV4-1	CASTPHGGGTFYGYTF
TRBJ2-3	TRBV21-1	CASSKARTLLGDTQYF
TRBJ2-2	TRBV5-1	CASSLTGTTNTGELFF
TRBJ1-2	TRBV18	CASSPPRGTNYGYTF
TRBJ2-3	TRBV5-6	CASSGGTDTQYF
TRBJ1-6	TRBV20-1	CSASGSGGRDSPLHF
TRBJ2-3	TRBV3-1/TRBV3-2	CASSQFMKDTQYF
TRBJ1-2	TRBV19	CASRYTGGKDGYTF
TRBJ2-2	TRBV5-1	CASSLDMVGATGELFF
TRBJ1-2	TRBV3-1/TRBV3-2	CASSQDIYRNFYGYTF
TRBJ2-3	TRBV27	CASSFTIGQGRTDTQYF
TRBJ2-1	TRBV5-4	CASSTGGGDEQFF
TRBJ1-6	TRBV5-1	CASSFTSREGSPLHF
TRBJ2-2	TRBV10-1	CASSDEGHSGELFF
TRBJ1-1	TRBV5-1	CASSLGGETEAFF
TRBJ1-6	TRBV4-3	CASSPAINSPLHF
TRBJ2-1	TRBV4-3	CASSQDWLAGYNEQFF